Shown below are 20 T cell receptor beta chains from a single sample sequenced in a study of OX40 agonist ivuxolimab in advanced cancers. The repertoire was sequenced with immunoSEQ multiplex PCR; TCRdb's copy has only in-frame clones and lacks some. The sample has tens of thousands of clones, more than 70% seen once. The material sequenced was CD4+ or CD8+ T cells sorted from blood, taken in a trial of the OX40 agonist ivuxolimab. The receptors come from an adult with an advanced solid tumor such as melanoma, head and neck, liver or kidney cancer.

This chain links TRBV19 with TRBJ1-5; perhaps TRBD1 as D (5 bases). The CDR3 consists of 14 residues. Germline lookup yields CDR1 LNHDA and CDR2 SQIVND (reference sequence). Trimming removed 7 bases from V and 3 bases from J, with 13 bases in between. The CDR3 protein is CASNPRGNNQPQHF. In nucleotides, the CDR3 is TGTGCCAGTAACCCTCGGGGGAACAATCAGCCCCAGCATTTT. Together with reference TRBV19 and TRBJ1-5, the CDR3 gives the full variable domain: DGGITQSPKYLFRKEGQNVTLSCEQNLNHDAMYWYRQDPGQGLRLIYYSQIVNDFQKGDIAEGYSVSREKKESFPLTVTSAQKNPTAFYLCASNPRGNNQPQHFGDGTRLSIL.

The chain is built from TRBV20-1 and TRBJ2-1; unclear D gene. From germline, CDR1 is DFQATT and CDR2 SNEGSKA (reference sequence). The ends were cut back, 6 bases at V and 7 bases at J, with 10 bases in the middle. This CDR3 comprises 11 residues. CDR3 sequence (DNA): TGCAGTGCGCATCCGTTTAATGAGCAGTTCTTC. This translates into CSAHPFNEQFF.

This clone showed up just once. The V gene is TRBV6-6, the J gene TRBJ2-7, with 8 bases lining up with TRBD2. Germline V CDR1 and CDR2: MNHNY, SVGAGI (reference sequence). V shed 1 base, J shed 2 bases, and the junction held 4 bases outside the gene matches. The CDR3 runs to 15 residues. The CDR3 DNA reads TGTGCCAGCAGTTACTTGCGGGGGGCTACCTACGAGCAGTACTTC. This encodes CASSYLRGATYEQYF.

The chain employs TRBV6-5 and TRBJ1-2, with D hard to call. Germline V lookup: CDR1 MNHEY, CDR2 SVGAGI. This CDR3 is built from 15 residues. With 5 bases removed from V and 5 bases from J, the gap between germline ends came to 18 bases. The CDR3: CASSLTDSGRYGYTF. In nucleotides, the CDR3 is TGTGCCAGCAGTCTAACGGACTCAGGACGATATGGCTACACCTTC.

The V call is TRBV10-3, the J call TRBJ1-4, with 10 bases identical to TRBD1. The trim removed 0 bases at V and 8 bases at J, leaving 3 bases unmatched. Germline CDR1 is ENHRY and CDR2 is SYGVKD. The length of the CDR3 is 15 residues. The CDR3 nucleotides read TGTGCCATCAGTGAGTCGACAGGGGGCGTCGAAAAACTGTTTTTT. This translates into CAISESTGGVEKLFF.

This chain joins TRBV5-1 and TRBJ1-4; no reliable D call. This CDR3 spans 16 amino acids. From germline, CDR1 is SGHRS and CDR2 YFSETQ. Trimming cost V 5 bases and J 1 base, with 15 bases left between them. In DNA, the CDR3 is TGCGCCAGCAGATCGGGGTCCCCTGGAACTAATGAAAAACTGTTTTTT. It encodes CASRSGSPGTNEKLFF. Together with reference TRBV5-1 and TRBJ1-4, the CDR3 gives the full variable domain: KAGVTQTPRYLIKTRGQQVTLSCSPISGHRSVSWYQQTPGQGLQFLFEYFSETQRNKGNFPGRFSGRQFSNSRSEMNVSTLELGDSALYLCASRSGSPGTNEKLFFGSGTQLSVL.

The chain uses TRBV6-1 and TRBJ2-7; D is uncertain. Trimming took off 4 bases at V and 2 bases at J, with 6 bases between the two ends. CDR3 size: 12 residues. The germline gives CDR1 MNHNS, CDR2 SASEGT. CDR3 sequence: CASSGTPYEQYF. The CDR3 nucleotides are TGTGCCAGCAGTGGGACCCCCTACGAGCAGTACTTC.

The sample holds a few counts of this clone. The chain uses TRBV16 and TRBJ1-5; D uncertain. Looked up from germline, CDR1 is KGHSY and CDR2 is FQNENV. V lost 0 bases and J 3 bases, leaving 9 bases between the germline ends. This CDR3 is 15 amino acids long. CDR3 loop: CASSQSAGFNQPQHF. CDR3 sequence (DNA): TGTGCCAGCAGCCAATCGGCAGGCTTCAATCAGCCCCAGCATTTT.

The chain links TRBV12-5 to TRBJ2-7, with a tentative D call TRBD1 (6 bases). CDR3 length: 15 amino acids. V lost 1 base and J 3 bases, leaving 13 bases between the germline ends. CDR1 LGHNT and CDR2 FRNRAP come from the germline V gene. CDR3 sequence reads: CASGLALRDIYEQYF. DNA of the CDR3: TGTGCTAGTGGTTTGGCCCTGAGGGACATCTACGAGCAGTACTTC.

V usage is TRBV19 and J usage is TRBJ1-4; 8 positions agree with TRBD1. The CDR3 runs 15 residues. Germline-derived CDR1 and CDR2 are LNHDA and SQIVND (reference sequence). V trimming: 4 bases; J trimming: 7 bases; junction bases outside the gene matches: 8. CDR3 sequence: CASSTGQELVEKLFF. The CDR3 DNA is TGTGCCAGTAGTACGGGACAGGAGCTTGTTGAAAAACTGTTTTTT. Based on the CDR3 plus reference TRBV19 and TRBJ1-4, the full variable domain is DGGITQSPKYLFRKEGQNVTLSCEQNLNHDAMYWYRQDPGQGLRLIYYSQIVNDFQKGDIAEGYSVSREKKESFPLTVTSAQKNPTAFYLCASSTGQELVEKLFFGSGTQLSVL.

The V call is TRBV4-2, the J call TRBJ2-1; perhaps TRBD1 as D (5 bases). This CDR3 is built from 11 residues. Looked up from germline, CDR1 is LGHNA and CDR2 is YNFKEQ. With 6 bases removed from V and 5 bases from J, the gap between germline ends came to 5 bases. CDR3 DNA: TGTGCCAGCAGACAGGACAATGAGCAGTTCTTC. It specifies CASRQDNEQFF.

This clone occurred a few times. The chain carries TRBV5-5 and TRBJ2-2, with TRBD1 matching over 8 bases. Trimming cost V 4 bases and J 4 bases; bases outside gene matches: 3. This CDR3 comprises 14 residues. From germline, CDR1 is SGHKS and CDR2 YYEKEE (reference sequence). The CDR3: CASSGQGGTGELFF. The CDR3 nucleotides read TGTGCCAGCAGCGGACAGGGTGGCACCGGGGAGCTGTTTTTT.

V and J are TRBV5-1 and TRBJ2-7, with D hard to call. Per germline, CDR1 SGHRS and CDR2 YFSETQ. The CDR3 covers 12 residues. V was clipped by 1 base and J by 7 bases, with 9 bases between them. CDR3 sequence: CASSLLFGEQYF. Here the CDR3 DNA reads TGCGCCAGCAGCTTGTTGTTTGGAGAGCAGTACTTC.

J is TRBJ1-4 and V is TRBV5-1, with 7 bases matching TRBD1. CDR3 size: 15 residues. Per germline, CDR1 SGHRS and CDR2 YFSETQ. V was clipped by 4 bases and J by 2 bases; unmatched bases: 5. CDR3 sequence: CASSPTGSTNEKLFF. CDR3 DNA sequence: TGCGCCAGCAGCCCGACAGGGTCGACTAATGAAAAACTGTTTTTT.

V gene TRBV4-2 combines with J gene TRBJ1-4; TRBD1 agrees at 7 bases. The CDR3 covers 17 residues. Germline V gene data show CDR1 as LGHNA and CDR2 as YNFKEQ. The ends lost 0 bases at V and 4 bases at J; junction bases unmatched: 8. The CDR3 region has the DNA TGTGCCAGCAGCCAAGAGACAGGGCGTCTTGGTAATGAAAAACTGTTTTTT. This translates into CASSQETGRLGNEKLFF.

The chain links TRBV5-1 to TRBJ1-6; D perhaps matches TRBD1 (5 bases). The germline V gene has CDR1 SGHRS and CDR2 YFSETQ. This CDR3 has 15 residues. The germline V and J ends were trimmed by 5 bases and 8 bases, with 17 bases remaining between them. The CDR3 DNA reads as TGCGCCAGCAGACAGACGGGGGGAATTGATTCACCCCTCCACTTT. Its protein product is CASRQTGGIDSPLHF.

This clone occurred once. The chain links TRBV11-3 to TRBJ1-1; D gene unclear. Germline values: CDR1 SGHNT, CDR2 YENEEA. Trimming took off 0 bases at V and 6 bases at J, with 8 bases between the two ends. The CDR3 has 13 amino acids. CDR3 nucleotide sequence: TGTGCCAGCAGCTTAGAAGCGGGTTCTGAAGCTTTCTTT. Protein: CASSLEAGSEAFF.

In this sample, this clone turned up once. The gene calls are TRBV7-8 and TRBJ2-7; D may be TRBD2 (5 bases). This CDR3 has 17 residues. V shed 5 bases and J shed 4 bases, with 24 bases lying between them. Germline-derived CDR1 and CDR2 are SGHVS and FQNEAQ. The CDR3 protein is CASSPPPWQDSAYEQYF. Written as DNA, the CDR3 is TGTGCCAGCAGCCCCCCTCCGTGGCAGGACTCCGCTTACGAGCAGTACTTC. Full variable domain (remainder filled in from reference TRBV7-8 and TRBJ2-7): GAGVSQSPRYKVAKRGQDVALRCDPISGHVSLFWYQQALGQGPEFLTYFQNEAQLDKSGLPSDRFFAERPEGSVSTLKIQRTQQEDSAVYLCASSPPPWQDSAYEQYFGPGTRLTVT.

The V and J genes are TRBV5-1 and TRBJ2-5; a possible D gene is TRBD1 (5 bases). Germline CDR1 reads SGHRS; CDR2 reads YFSETQ. This CDR3 region has 14 residues. The V end lost 4 bases, the J end lost 5 bases, and 15 bases lay between the germline ends. The CDR3 is CASSDGRARETQYF. The CDR3 nucleotides are TGCGCCAGCAGCGACGGCAGGGCGAGGGAGACCCAGTACTTC.

This clone occurred once. This sequence joins TRBV18 and TRBJ2-1; 9 bases match TRBD2. V trimming: 3 bases; J trimming: 5 bases; junction bases outside the gene matches: 8. The CDR3 is 16 residues long. The V gene's germline CDR1 is KGHSH and CDR2 LQKENI. The CDR3 reads CASSPTAGGPNNEQFF. The CDR3 bases are TGTGCCAGCTCACCCACCGCGGGGGGGCCGAACAATGAGCAGTTCTTC.